This T cell receptor beta chain was retrieved from a study of T cell changes during pregnancy in multiple sclerosis. The method was immunoSEQ multiplex PCR; TCRdb's version includes in-frame clones alone and lacks a portion of them. The table shows roughly 20,000 clones, with roughly nine tenths occurring only once. Germline assignment: CDR1 SGDLS and CDR2 YYNGEE. Trimming pared 0 bases from V and 4 bases from J, leaving 10 bases between. The CDR3 covers 14 residues. The origin of this receptor is a female donor in good health, enrolled as a control in a pregnancy study. This chain connects TRBV9 to TRBJ1-1; D unresolved. The sequencing here drew on CD8+ T cells from peripheral blood mononuclear cells, taken in the second trimester of pregnancy. The CDR3 loop reads CASSVASTGTEAFF. The DNA of the CDR3 is TGTGCCAGCAGCGTAGCTAGTACGGGCACTGAAGCTTTCTTT.